These 5 T cell receptor beta chains were all obtained from the same sample, sequenced in a study of T cell responses to AZD1222 COVID-19 vaccine. Assay: immunoSEQ multiplex PCR; the TCRdb copy retains only in-frame clones and omits some. The sample shows 90,000 to 150,000 clones, 92% of them seen only once. Sequenced here: peripheral blood, sampled 28 days after the second AZD1222 dose. All receptors come from an adult who received the AZD1222 COVID-19 vaccine.

The table lists this clone with a few counts. The V gene is TRBV9, the J gene TRBJ1-1, with 8 bases identical to TRBD1. CDR1 SGDLS and CDR2 YYNGEE come from the germline V gene. V lost 9 bases and J lost 6; bases outside the gene matches: 4. The CDR3 is made up of 11 amino acids. The CDR3 sequence is CATGQGPEAFF. CDR3 bases: TGTGCCACCGGACAGGGACCTGAAGCTTTCTTT.

CDR3 DNA sequence: TGTGCCAGCAGCGAGGGACAGGGGGCGCATCTCGCTGAAAAACTGTTTTTT. Encoded protein: CASSEGQGAHLAEKLFF. The chain links TRBV5-4 to TRBJ1-4; 12 bases fit TRBD1. V lost 4 bases to trimming and J lost 7 bases; unmatched junction nucleotides: 11. The CDR3 runs 17 residues. CDR1 is SGHNT, CDR2 YYREEE, per germline (reference sequence).

The CDR3 here is CATSFSGDWAKETQYF. The DNA of the CDR3 is TGTGCCACCAGTTTCTCTGGGGATTGGGCAAAAGAGACCCAGTACTTC. The chain joins TRBV24-1 to TRBJ2-5; D unresolved. The germline V and J ends were trimmed by 6 bases and 3 bases, with 19 bases remaining between them. The CDR3 length is 16 residues. Looked up from germline, CDR1 is KGHDR and CDR2 is SFDVKD.

The table lists this clone with a count of one. The CDR3 loop reads CASSPGTRYTF. The CDR3 nucleotides are TGTGCCAGCAGTCCCGGGACTCGCTACACCTTC. The V and J genes are TRBV5-8 and TRBJ1-2, with D perhaps TRBD1 (5 bases). Trimming cost V 5 bases and J 9 bases, with 11 bases left between them. CDR3 length: 11 residues. From germline, CDR1 is SGHTS and CDR2 YDEGEE.

The rearrangement joins TRBV29-1 to TRBJ1-2; weak D call: TRBD1 (5 bases). Trimming took 2 bases from V and 8 from J, leaving 15 bases between them. Germline values: CDR1 SQVTM, CDR2 ANQGSEA. This CDR3 has 13 residues. The CDR3 reads CSVEKGSGGGYTF. As DNA, the CDR3 is TGCAGCGTTGAAAAGGGGTCAGGAGGAGGCTACACCTTC.